The 4 T cell receptor beta chains in this list originate from one sample, sequenced in a study of PD-1 blockade in classical Hodgkin lymphoma. Here immunoSEQ multiplex PCR was the method, and the copy in TCRdb shows in-frame clones only, minus some. The table has about 61,000 clones, nearly 90% seen once. This sample's time point: cycle 4 day 1 (C4D1), after around six weeks of nivolumab. Each patient experienced a relapse that followed autologous stem cell transplantation, and brentuximab vedotin exposure varied. Specimen: peripheral blood mononuclear cells (PBMCs), collected before the fourth cycle of nivolumab. The receptors shown here come from a human donor with classical Hodgkin lymphoma.

This clone was seen a handful of times. The chain has TRBV7-9 and TRBJ1-4; D is possibly TRBD1 (5 bases). V lost 1 base to trimming and J lost 7 bases, with 10 bases between them. CDR3 size: 14 residues. From germline, CDR1 is SEHNR and CDR2 FQNEAQ (reference sequence). In DNA form, the CDR3 reads TGTGCCAGCAGCTTAGGACAGATTTCTGAAAAACTGTTTTTT. Translating it yields CASSLGQISEKLFF.

This clone came up once. The J gene is TRBJ1-5, the V gene TRBV5-1; a possible D gene is TRBD1 (5 bases). The germline V gene encodes CDR1 SGHRS and CDR2 YFSETQ. V was pared by 6 bases and J by 0 bases, with 13 bases between. CDR3 size: 15 residues. CDR3: CASIREGHSNQPQHF. The CDR3 DNA sequence: TGCGCCAGCATTCGTGAGGGGCATAGCAATCAGCCCCAGCATTTT.

The genes are TRBV11-2 and TRBJ1-2; D remains unclear. V dropped 0 bases and J dropped 4 bases, with 12 bases sitting between them. Germline-derived CDR1 and CDR2 are SGHAT and FQNNGV. CDR3 length equals 15 residues. Here the CDR3 reads CASSLDSVSPYGYTF. The DNA for the CDR3 is TGTGCCAGCAGCTTAGACTCTGTGTCCCCCTATGGCTACACCTTC.

V is TRBV10-3 and J is TRBJ1-1; a possible D gene is TRBD1 (5 bases). Per the germline V gene, CDR1 is ENHRY and CDR2 is SYGVKD. V was pared by 2 bases and J by 5 bases, with 12 bases between. There are 14 residues in the CDR3. In DNA form, the CDR3 reads TGTGCCATCAGTGAGGTCGCGGGGGTAACTGAAGCTTTCTTT. Translation gives CAISEVAGVTEAFF.